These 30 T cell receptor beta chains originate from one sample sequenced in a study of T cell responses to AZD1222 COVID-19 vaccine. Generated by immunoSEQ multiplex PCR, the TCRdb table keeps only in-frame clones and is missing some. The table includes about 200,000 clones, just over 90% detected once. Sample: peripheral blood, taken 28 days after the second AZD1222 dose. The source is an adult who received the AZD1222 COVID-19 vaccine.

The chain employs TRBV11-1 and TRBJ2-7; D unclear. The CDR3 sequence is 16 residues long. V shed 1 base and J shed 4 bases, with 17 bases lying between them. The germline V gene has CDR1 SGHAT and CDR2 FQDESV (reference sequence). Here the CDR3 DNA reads TGTGCCAGCAGCTTAGGCCCCGGATCCCGCTTATACGAGCAGTACTTC. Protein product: CASSLGPGSRLYEQYF.

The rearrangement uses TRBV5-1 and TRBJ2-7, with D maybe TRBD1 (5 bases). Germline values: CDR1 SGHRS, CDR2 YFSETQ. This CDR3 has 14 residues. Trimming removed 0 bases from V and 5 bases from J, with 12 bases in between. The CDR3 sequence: CASSLGQDTDEQYF. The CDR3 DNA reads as TGCGCCAGCAGCTTGGGGCAGGACACGGACGAGCAGTACTTC. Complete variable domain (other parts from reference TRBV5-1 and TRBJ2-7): KAGVTQTPRYLIKTRGQQVTLSCSPISGHRSVSWYQQTPGQGLQFLFEYFSETQRNKGNFPGRFSGRQFSNSRSEMNVSTLELGDSALYLCASSLGQDTDEQYFGPGTRLTVT.

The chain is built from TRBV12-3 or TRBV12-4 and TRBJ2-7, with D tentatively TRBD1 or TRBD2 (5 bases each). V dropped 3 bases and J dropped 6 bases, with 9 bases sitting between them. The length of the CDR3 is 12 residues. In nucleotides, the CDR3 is TGTGCCAGCAGTTTGTCAGGGAGCGAGCAGTACTTC. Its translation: CASSLSGSEQYF.

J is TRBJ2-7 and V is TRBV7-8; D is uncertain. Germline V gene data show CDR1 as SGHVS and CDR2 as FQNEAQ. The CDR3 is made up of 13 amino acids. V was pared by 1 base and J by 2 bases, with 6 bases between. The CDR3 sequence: CASSLVSTYEQYF. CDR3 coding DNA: TGTGCCAGCAGCTTAGTCTCTACCTACGAGCAGTACTTC.

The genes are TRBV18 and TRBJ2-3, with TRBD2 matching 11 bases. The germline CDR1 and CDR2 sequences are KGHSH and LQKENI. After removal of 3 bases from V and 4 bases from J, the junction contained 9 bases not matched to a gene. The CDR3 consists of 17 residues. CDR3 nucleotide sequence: TGTGCCAGCTCACCTCTGATGACTAGCGGGATCGCAGATACGCAGTATTTT. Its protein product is CASSPLMTSGIADTQYF.

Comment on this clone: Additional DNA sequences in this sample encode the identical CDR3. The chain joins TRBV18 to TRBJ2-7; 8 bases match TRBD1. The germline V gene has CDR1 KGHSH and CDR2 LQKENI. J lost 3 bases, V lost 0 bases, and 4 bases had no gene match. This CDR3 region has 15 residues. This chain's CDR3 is CASSPPGQVFYEQYF. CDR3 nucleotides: TGTGCCAGCTCACCACCGGGACAGGTGTTCTACGAGCAGTACTTC.

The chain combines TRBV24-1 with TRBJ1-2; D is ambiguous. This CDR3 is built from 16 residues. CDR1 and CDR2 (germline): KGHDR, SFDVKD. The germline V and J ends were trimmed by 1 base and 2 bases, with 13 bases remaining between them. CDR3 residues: CATSDFGPDGNYGYTF. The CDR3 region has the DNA TGTGCCACCAGTGATTTTGGACCCGATGGGAACTATGGCTACACCTTC.

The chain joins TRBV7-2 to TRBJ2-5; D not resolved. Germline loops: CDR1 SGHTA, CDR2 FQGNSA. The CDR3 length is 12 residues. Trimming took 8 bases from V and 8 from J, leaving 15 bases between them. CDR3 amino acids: CASGDLTGTQYF. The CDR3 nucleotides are TGTGCCAGCGGCGACCTTACCGGAACCCAGTACTTC.

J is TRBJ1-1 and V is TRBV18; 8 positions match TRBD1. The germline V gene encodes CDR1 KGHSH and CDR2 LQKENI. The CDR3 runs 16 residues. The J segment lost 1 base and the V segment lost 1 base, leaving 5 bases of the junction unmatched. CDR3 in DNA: TGTGCCAGCTCACCACGGACCGGACAGGGGAACACTGAAGCTTTCTTT. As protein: CASSPRTGQGNTEAFF.

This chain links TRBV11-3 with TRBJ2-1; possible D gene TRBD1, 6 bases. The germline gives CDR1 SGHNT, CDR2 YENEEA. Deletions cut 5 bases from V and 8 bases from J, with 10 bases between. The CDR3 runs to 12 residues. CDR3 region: CASSLTGDEQFF. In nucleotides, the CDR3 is TGTGCCAGCAGCCTGACAGGCGATGAGCAGTTCTTC.

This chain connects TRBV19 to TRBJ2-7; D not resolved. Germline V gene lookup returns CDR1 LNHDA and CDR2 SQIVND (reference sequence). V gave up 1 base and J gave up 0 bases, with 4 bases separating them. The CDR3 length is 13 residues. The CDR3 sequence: CASSIGSSYEQYF. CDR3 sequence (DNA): TGTGCCAGTAGTATAGGCAGCTCCTACGAGCAGTACTTC.

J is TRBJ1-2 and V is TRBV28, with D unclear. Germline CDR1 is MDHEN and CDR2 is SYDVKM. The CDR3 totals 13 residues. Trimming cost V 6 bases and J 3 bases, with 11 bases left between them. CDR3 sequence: CASRGLGDYGYTF. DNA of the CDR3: TGTGCCAGCAGGGGATTGGGTGACTATGGCTACACCTTC.

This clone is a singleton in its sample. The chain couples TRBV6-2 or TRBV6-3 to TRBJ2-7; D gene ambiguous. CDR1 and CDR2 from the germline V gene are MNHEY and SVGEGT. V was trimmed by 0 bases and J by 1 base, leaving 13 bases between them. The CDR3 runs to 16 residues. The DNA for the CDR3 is TGTGCCAGCAGTTACTCGGGTTCCAGACCTTCCTACGAGCAGTACTTC. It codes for CASSYSGSRPSYEQYF.

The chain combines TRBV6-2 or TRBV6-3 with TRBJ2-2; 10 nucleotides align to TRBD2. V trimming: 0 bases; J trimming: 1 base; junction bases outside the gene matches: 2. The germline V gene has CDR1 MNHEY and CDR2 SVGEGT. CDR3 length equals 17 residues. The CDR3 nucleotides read TGTGCCAGCAGTTACTCTACTAGCGGGATGAACACCGGGGAGCTGTTTTTT. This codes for CASSYSTSGMNTGELFF.

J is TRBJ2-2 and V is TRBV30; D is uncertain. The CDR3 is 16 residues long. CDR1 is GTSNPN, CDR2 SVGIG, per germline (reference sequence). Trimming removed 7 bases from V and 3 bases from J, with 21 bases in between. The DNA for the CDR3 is TGTGCCTCGAAATGGAATGAGGTAGTCCACACCGGGGAGCTGTTTTTT. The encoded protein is CASKWNEVVHTGELFF. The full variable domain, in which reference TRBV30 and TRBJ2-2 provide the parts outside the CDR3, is SQTIHQWPATLVQPVGSPLSLECTVEGTSNPNLYWYRQAAGRGLQLLFYSVGIGQISSEVPQNLSASRPQDRQFILSSKKLLLSDSGFYLCASKWNEVVHTGELFFGEGSRLTVL.

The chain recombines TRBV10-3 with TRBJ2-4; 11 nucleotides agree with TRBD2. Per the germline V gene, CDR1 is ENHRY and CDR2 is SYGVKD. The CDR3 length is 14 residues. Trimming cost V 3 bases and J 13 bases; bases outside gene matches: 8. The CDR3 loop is CAISDLMTSGIQYF. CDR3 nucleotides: TGTGCCATCAGTGACCTAATGACTAGCGGGATACAGTACTTC.

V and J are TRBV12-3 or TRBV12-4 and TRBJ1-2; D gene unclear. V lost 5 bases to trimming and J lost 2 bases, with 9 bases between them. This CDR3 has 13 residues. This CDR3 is CASSRPWNYGYTF. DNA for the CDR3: TGTGCCAGCAGTCGCCCTTGGAACTATGGCTACACCTTC.

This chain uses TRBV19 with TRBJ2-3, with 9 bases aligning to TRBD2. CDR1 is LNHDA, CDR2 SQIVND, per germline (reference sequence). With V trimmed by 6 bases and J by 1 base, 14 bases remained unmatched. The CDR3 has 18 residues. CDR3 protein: CASSLLLWREGRTDTQYF. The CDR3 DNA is TGTGCCAGTAGCCTTCTTTTGTGGCGGGAGGGCCGCACAGATACGCAGTATTTT.

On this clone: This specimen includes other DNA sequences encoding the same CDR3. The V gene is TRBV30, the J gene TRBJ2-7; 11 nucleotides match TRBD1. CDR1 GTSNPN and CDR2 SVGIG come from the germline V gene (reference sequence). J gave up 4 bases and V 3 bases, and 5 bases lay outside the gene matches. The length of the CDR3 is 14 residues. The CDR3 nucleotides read TGTGCCTGGAGCTTAGGACAGGGGGCTTACGAGCAGTACTTC. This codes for CAWSLGQGAYEQYF.

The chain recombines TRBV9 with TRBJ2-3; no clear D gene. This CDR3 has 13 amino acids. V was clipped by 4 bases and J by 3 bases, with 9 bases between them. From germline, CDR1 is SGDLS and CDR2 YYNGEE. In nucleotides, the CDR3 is TGTGCCAGCAGCCCCCCTGGAACAGATACGCAGTATTTT. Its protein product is CASSPPGTDTQYF.

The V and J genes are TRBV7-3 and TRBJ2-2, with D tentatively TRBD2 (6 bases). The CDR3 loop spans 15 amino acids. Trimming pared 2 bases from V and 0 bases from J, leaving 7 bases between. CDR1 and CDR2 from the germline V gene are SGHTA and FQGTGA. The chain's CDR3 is CASSLGRTNTGELFF. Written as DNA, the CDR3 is TGTGCCAGCAGCTTAGGGAGGACGAACACCGGGGAGCTGTTTTTT.

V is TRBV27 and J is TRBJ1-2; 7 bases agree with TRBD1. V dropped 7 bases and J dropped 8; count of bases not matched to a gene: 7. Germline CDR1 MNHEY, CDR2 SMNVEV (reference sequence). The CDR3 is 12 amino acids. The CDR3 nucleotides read TGTGCCAGCAAGGCAGGGGGTAAGGGCTACACCTTC. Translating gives CASKAGGKGYTF.

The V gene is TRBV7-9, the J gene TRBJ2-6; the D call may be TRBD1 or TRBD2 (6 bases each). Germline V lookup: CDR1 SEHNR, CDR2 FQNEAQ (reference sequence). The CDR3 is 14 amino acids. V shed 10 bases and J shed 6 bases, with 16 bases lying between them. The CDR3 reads CATIRGVPANVLTF. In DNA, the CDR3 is TGTGCCACCATAAGGGGGGTACCGGCCAACGTCCTGACTTTC.

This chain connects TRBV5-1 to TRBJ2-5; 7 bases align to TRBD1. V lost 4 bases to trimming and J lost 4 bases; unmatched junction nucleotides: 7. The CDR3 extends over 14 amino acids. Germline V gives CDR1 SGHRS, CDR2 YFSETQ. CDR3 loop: CASSLMGQTETQYF. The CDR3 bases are TGCGCCAGCAGCCTAATGGGACAGACAGAGACCCAGTACTTC.

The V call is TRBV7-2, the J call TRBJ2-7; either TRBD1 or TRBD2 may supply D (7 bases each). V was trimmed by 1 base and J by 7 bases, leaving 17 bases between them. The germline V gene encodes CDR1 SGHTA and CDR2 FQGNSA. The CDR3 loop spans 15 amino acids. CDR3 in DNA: TGTGCCAGCAGCTTAGGGCCAGGGGGAGGGCGAGAGCAGTACTTC. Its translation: CASSLGPGGGREQYF. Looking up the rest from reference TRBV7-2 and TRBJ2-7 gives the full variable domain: GAGVSQSPSNKVTEKGKDVELRCDPISGHTALYWYRQSLGQGLEFLIYFQGNSAPDKSGLPSDRFSAERTGGSVSTLTIQRTQQEDSAVYLCASSLGPGGGREQYFGPGTRLTVT.

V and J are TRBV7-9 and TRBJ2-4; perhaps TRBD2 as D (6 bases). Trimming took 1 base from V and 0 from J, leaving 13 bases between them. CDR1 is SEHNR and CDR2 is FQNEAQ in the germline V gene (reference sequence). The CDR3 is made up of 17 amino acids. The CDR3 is CASSLESVGLAKNIQYF. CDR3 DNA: TGTGCCAGCAGCTTAGAGTCAGTGGGACTAGCCAAAAACATTCAGTACTTC.

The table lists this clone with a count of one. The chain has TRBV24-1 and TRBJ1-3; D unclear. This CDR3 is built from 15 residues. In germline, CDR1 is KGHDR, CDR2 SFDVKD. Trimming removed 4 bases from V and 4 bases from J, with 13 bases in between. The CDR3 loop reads CATSEGRAEGNTIYF. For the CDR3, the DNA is TGTGCCACCAGTGAGGGGAGGGCCGAAGGAAACACCATATATTTT.

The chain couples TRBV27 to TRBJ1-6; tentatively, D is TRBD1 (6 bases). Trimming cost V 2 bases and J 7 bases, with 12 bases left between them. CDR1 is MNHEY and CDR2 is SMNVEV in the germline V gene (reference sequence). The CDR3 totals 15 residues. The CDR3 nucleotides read TGTGCCAGCAGTTTACGGGGGGCGGAGAATTCACCCCTCCACTTT. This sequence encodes CASSLRGAENSPLHF.

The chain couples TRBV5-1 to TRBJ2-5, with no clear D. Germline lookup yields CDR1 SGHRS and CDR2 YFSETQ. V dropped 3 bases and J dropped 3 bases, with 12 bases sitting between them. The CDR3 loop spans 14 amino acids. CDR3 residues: CASSSGSAEETQYF. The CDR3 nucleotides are TGCGCCAGCAGCTCAGGATCAGCCGAAGAGACCCAGTACTTC.

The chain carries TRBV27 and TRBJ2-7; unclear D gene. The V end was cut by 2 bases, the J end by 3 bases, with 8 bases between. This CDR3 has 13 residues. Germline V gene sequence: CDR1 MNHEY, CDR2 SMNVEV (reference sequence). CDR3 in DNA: TGTGCCAGCAGTTTACTGGGCCTCTACGAGCAGTACTTC. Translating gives CASSLLGLYEQYF.